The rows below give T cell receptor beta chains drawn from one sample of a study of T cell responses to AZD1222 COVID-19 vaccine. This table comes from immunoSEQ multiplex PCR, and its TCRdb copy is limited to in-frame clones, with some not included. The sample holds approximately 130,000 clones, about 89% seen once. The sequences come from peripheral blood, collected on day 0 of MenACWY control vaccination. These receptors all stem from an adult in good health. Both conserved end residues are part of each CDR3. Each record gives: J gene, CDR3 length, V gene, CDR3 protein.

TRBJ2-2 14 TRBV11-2 CASSLVGYTGELFF
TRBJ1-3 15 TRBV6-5 CASSRDRDIGNTIYF
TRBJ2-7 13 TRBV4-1 CASSQDRGDEQYF
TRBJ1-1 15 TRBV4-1 CASSQVGTGPTEAFF
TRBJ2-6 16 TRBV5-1 CASSPGEGPGANVLTF
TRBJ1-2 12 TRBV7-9 CASSFEGVGYTF
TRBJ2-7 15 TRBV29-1 CSVRTSGNPAYEQYF
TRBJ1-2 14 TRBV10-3 CAISESGGVDGYTF
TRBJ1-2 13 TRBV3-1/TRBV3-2 CASRRDRVTGYTF
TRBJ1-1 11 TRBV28 CASRRQGGAFF
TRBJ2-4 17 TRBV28 CASSFSGRILAKNIQYF
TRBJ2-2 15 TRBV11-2 CASRQSGANTGELFF
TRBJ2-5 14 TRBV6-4 CASSEGGRLETQYF
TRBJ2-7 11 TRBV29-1 CSVRGGYEQYF
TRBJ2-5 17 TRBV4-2 CASSLTSGRDPQETQYF
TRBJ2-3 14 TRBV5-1 CASSSRGPPNTQYF
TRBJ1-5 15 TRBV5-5 CASSWGRIPNQPQHF
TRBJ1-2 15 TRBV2 CASRSGQGPVYGYTF
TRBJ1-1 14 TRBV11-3 CASSYRAMNTEAFF
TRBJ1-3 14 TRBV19 CASSISNSGNTIYF
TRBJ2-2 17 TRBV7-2 CASSRLGLAGGHGELFF
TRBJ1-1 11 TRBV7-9 CASTGGTEAFF
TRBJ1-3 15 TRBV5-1 CASSTWGQEGNTIYF
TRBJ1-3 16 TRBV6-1 CASSEKPGTSGNTIYF
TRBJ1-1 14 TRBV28 CASTTLQRNTEAFF
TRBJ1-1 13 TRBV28 CASSSPAPQSTFF
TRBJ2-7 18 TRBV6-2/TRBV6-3 CASSYSSGQGTNDYEQYF
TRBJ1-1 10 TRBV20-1 CSVENTEAFF
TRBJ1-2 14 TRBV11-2 CASSPGTVVYGYTF
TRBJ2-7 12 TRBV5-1 CASSLSPYEQYF
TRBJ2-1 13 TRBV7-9 CASSLGTYNEQFF
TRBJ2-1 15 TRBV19 CASSMGLAGGYEQFF
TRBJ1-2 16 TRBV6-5 CASSSPTGTGNYGYTF
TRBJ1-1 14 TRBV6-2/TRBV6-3 CASSYSEGGTEAFF
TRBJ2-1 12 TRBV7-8 CASSFMPQEQFF
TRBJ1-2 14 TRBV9 CASSAYRGDYGYTF
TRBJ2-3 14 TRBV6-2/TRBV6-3 CASSLREATDTQYF
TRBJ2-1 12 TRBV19 CAASRGYNEQFF
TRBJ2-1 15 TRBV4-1 CASSQVSGYPNEQFF
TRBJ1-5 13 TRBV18 CASSPGESQPQHF
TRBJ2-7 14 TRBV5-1 CASSPYGQTYEQYF
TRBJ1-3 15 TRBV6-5 CASSPTGGSGNTIYF
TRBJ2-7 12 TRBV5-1 CASSLDAGGLYF
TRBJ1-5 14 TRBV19 CASRYAGNDQPQHF
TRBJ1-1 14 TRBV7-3 CASSPDTGGTEAFF
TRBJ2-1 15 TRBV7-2 CASSETSGRYNEQFF
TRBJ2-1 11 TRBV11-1 CASSLIRKQFF
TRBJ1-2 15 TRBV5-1 CASSVTGTTNYGYTF
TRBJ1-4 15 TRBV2 CASSVDRGPGEKLFF
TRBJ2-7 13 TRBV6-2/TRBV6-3 CASSFEPTYEQYF
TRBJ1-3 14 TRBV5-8 CASSYTGAGNTIYF
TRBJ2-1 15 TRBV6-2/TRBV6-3 CASSPRPGGVSEQFF
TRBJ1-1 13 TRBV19 CASSTQVSTEAFF
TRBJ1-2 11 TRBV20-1 CSAWAGAGYTF
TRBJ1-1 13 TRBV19 CASSIDRGRVAFF
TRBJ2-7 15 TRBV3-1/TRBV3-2 CASSHAGAGYYEQYF
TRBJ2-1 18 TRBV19 CASSIVFAGGGSYNEQFF